This TCR beta chain originates from a study of T cell repertoires in cytomegalovirus infection (dated by TCRdb to between 2019 and 2020). Describing the broader study: Because public TCR beta signatures pointed to carriage of CMV infection together with the matching HLA type, the HLA type of each donor mattered for the analysis. General study outcomes and caveats: Carriers of CMV infection plus the relevant HLA type were discriminated by the cumulative frequency of public TCR beta family members in the study cohort and in an independent approximately 400-donor cohort. The ex vivo response was dominated by HLA-C-restricted CMV-specific TCR beta clonotypes, and the single most frequent clonotype in two of eight donors was supplied by these HLA-C-restricted clonotypes.

For CDR1 and CDR2, the germline V gene lists SGHVS and FNYEAQ. V drops 5 bases and J drops 3 bases, leaving 8 bases in between. From the cysteine through the phenylalanine, the CDR3 covers 13 amino acids. The entry retains the CDR3 DNA only, 39 bases that are in frame from base 1. In this sample, this clonotype turned up many times. Its target antigen remains unknown. No per-base quality is available; no much larger clone lies one base away. The sequencer listed for this sample is Illumina HiSeq 1500. TCRdb reprocessed the public reads (quality trimming at Q25 with fastp, clone calling with MiXCR) and kept in-frame beta chains. Each CDR3 protein appears once, grouped with its most common genes and DNA. This sample lists almost 550,000 distinct CDR3 sequences; about 15% were detected once. The top ten clones comprise around 25% of the sample.

The specimen sequenced was CD8+ T cells from PBMCs. The sequence was collected from a human donor in good health (CMV status not recorded). Some clones in this sample may be carry-over from other donors' samples. The rearrangement joined TRBV7-6 to TRBJ1-5; 5 matching bases give a weak D call of TRBD1. The nucleotides read TGTGCCAGCAGCAAAGGGGACAATCAGCCCCAGCATTTT. Translation gives CASSKGDNQPQHF.